The source of this TCR beta chain is a study of shared clonotypes between healthy human individuals. Method: immunoSEQ multiplex PCR; TCRdb's copy keeps in-frame clones and lacks some. Altogether roughly 660,000 clones are present, roughly 88% being singletons, with the ten largest covering 30% to 40%. Study results and limitations: Naive CD4 clonotypes overlapped across a few donors at about 5.2%. Rarefaction showed that sequencing of sorted subsets was incomplete (despite large depth).

V was clipped by 8 bases and J by 5 bases, with 6 bases between them. This CDR3 is built from 10 residues. Germline values: CDR1 MDHEN, CDR2 SYDVKM. As concerns this clone: Its antigen is as yet unknown.

The study enrolled healthy HIV-negative adults without recent acute infections or vaccinations as donors. CD45RO+ cells went into CD8 memory alongside CCR7-negative CD45RA+ TemRA cells. This receptor was identified in a man younger than 30 in good health. Some clones in this sample may be carry-over from other donors' samples. The specimen sequenced was memory CD8+ T cells from PBMCs. Subset in this sample: CD45RO+ cells pooled with CCR7-negative TemRA cells. V and J are TRBV28 and TRBJ1-2, with unresolved D. The CDR3 reads CASASYGYTF. DNA for the CDR3: TGTGCCAGCGCCAGTTATGGCTACACCTTC.